Listed below are T cell receptor beta chains from one sample, sequenced in a study of T cells in Graves' hyperthyroidism and ophthalmopathy. TCRdb re-called the multiplex PCR reads with MiXCR, one entry per CDR3 protein. The data contain around 600,000 distinct CDR3 sequences, approximately 42% of them singletons. The sequenced material came from peripheral blood or thyroid tissue (not recorded which). Source of these receptors: an adult man with Graves' disease, either hyperthyroidism or ophthalmopathy (not recorded which). Both conserved end residues are part of each CDR3. Fields, in order: clone size, J gene, V gene, D gene, CDR3 DNA, CDR3 protein. The D gene is left open where the match is weak. Clone size is shown for a subset of rows, as once, few, many or a class of expanded clone.

NA | TRBJ1-4 | TRBV20-1 | NA | TGCAGTGCTAGAATAGGGTCCCCCGAAAAACTGTTTTTT | CSARIGSPEKLFF
NA | TRBJ1-5 | TRBV7-8 | TRBD1 | TGTGCCAGCAGCATCAGGGGGCGTGGAAACCAGCCCCAGCATTTT | CASSIRGRGNQPQHF
NA | TRBJ1-1 | TRBV7-9 | NA | TGTGCCAGCAGCTCTACAGGGTTT | CASSSTGF
NA | TRBJ2-5 | TRBV12-3/TRBV12-4 | TRBD1 | TGTGCCAGCAGTTACTCCGGACTCAGGGGGCGCGGGGAGACCCAGTACTTC | CASSYSGLRGRGETQYF
NA | TRBJ2-7 | TRBV20-1 | NA | TGCAGTGCTAGGACGCCCTGGCGGGATTCCTACGAGCAGTACTTC | CSARTPWRDSYEQYF
few | TRBJ1-1 | TRBV12-3/TRBV12-4 | NA | TGTGCCAGCAGCCCCGACCCGGACAGCGCACACGAAGCTTTCTTT | CASSPDPDSAHEAFF
NA | TRBJ2-5 | TRBV24-1 | NA | TGTGCCACCAGTGCTAGAGCGGGACAGCCACAAGAGACCCAGTACTTC | CATSARAGQPQETQYF
NA | TRBJ1-2 | TRBV19 | NA | TGTGCCAGTAGTACGCTAACAGGGATGAACTATGGCTACACCTTC | CASSTLTGMNYGYTF
NA | TRBJ1-4 | TRBV7-9 | NA | TGTGCCAGCAGCCCTCCCCCCCGACAGACAACTAATGAAAAACTGTTTTTT | CASSPPPRQTTNEKLFF
few | TRBJ2-2 | TRBV7-9 | TRBD1 | TGTGCCAGCAGCTTATGGCGGGGGACAGGGACCGGGGAGCTGTTTTTT | CASSLWRGTGTGELFF
NA | TRBJ1-1 | TRBV7-8 | TRBD1 | TGTGCCAGCAGCTTAGATCCAGGGGGTGGGTCTGAAGCTTTCTTT | CASSLDPGGGSEAFF
NA | TRBJ1-5 | TRBV15 | NA | TGTGCCACCAGCAGGGAAAGAGGCAATCAGCCCCAGCATTTT | CATSRERGNQPQHF
NA | TRBJ2-7 | TRBV18 | NA | TGTGCCAGCTCACCATATCTCACGCGGGACTACGAGCAGTACTTC | CASSPYLTRDYEQYF
few | TRBJ1-2 | TRBV5-1 | NA | TGCGCCAGCAGCTTGGGGGAGACCGATGGCTACACCTTC | CASSLGETDGYTF
NA | TRBJ1-6 | TRBV7-9 | NA | TGTGCCAGCAGTGGTAGGGACGCATATAATTCACCCCTCCACTTT | CASSGRDAYNSPLHF
few | TRBJ1-1 | TRBV2 | NA | TGTGCCAGCACCGCGGGGTTCACTGAAGCTTTCTTT | CASTAGFTEAFF
few | TRBJ1-5 | TRBV2 | NA | TGTGCCAGCAGTTGGACTTTAAACAATCAGCCCCAGCATTTT | CASSWTLNNQPQHF
NA | TRBJ2-2 | TRBV20-1 | NA | TGCAGTGCTAGAGATCTGGGGGCGCGGGGCACCGGGGAGCTGTTTTTT | CSARDLGARGTGELFF
once | TRBJ1-2 | TRBV29-1 | TRBD1 | TGCAGCGCTAACAGGGGGCTGACAGGCGGCTACACCTTC | CSANRGLTGGYTF
many | TRBJ2-5 | TRBV5-4 | TRBD2 | TGTGCCAGCAGCGACCGAGGGCGGGAGGGCCTCGAGACCCAGTACTTC | CASSDRGREGLETQYF
many | TRBJ1-2 | TRBV10-3 | NA | TGTGCCATCAGTGAGTCGACAGGTCCTAACTATGGCTACACCTTC | CAISESTGPNYGYTF
NA | TRBJ1-4 | TRBV5-1 | NA | TGCGCCAGCAGCGATACGTCAACTAATGAAAAACTGTTTTTT | CASSDTSTNEKLFF
NA | TRBJ1-5 | TRBV7-2 | TRBD1 | TGTGCCAGCAGCGCGGGACAGGGGACGCCTAATAGCAATCAGCCCCAGCATTTT | CASSAGQGTPNSNQPQHF
NA | TRBJ1-5 | TRBV20-1 | TRBD1 | TGCAGTGCTAGGACAGGGGAAAGATATCAGCCCCAGCATTTT | CSARTGERYQPQHF
few | TRBJ2-7 | TRBV7-9 | NA | TGTGCCAGCAGCTTATCCTCGGGTGGGATAAGCGACGAGCAGTACTTC | CASSLSSGGISDEQYF
NA | TRBJ1-4 | TRBV9 | NA | TGTGCCAGCAGCGGGGGAAGTGGTGAAAAACTGTTTTTT | CASSGGSGEKLFF
NA | TRBJ2-5 | TRBV12-3/TRBV12-4 | NA | TGTGCCAGCAGTATGACGGAGACCCAGTACTTC | CASSMTETQYF
NA | TRBJ2-7 | TRBV9 | NA | TGTGCCAGCAGCGTAGGATCAGGGGATCCGGGCGAGCAGTACTTC | CASSVGSGDPGEQYF
NA | TRBJ2-5 | TRBV7-8 | NA | TGTGCCAGCAGCTCCTCGGGACGGCAAGAGACCCAGTACTTC | CASSSSGRQETQYF
few | TRBJ1-1 | TRBV10-3 | NA | TGTGCCAGCAGTGAAGCCGGCACGAACACTGAAGCTTTCTTT | CASSEAGTNTEAFF
NA | TRBJ2-3 | TRBV7-9 | NA | TGTGCCAGCAGCTTCGGCCCCACAGATACGCAGTATTTT | CASSFGPTDTQYF
NA | TRBJ1-4 | TRBV19 | NA | TGTGCCAGTAGTGCCCAGACACGGGGATTTAATGAAAAACTGTTTTTT | CASSAQTRGFNEKLFF
many | TRBJ2-7 | TRBV10-3 | TRBD2 | TGTGCCATCTCGACCGGGACTAGCGTCTACGAGCAGTACTTC | CAISTGTSVYEQYF